Following are 4 T cell receptor beta chains from one sample sequenced in a study of T cells after yellow fever vaccination. TCRdb itself ran the 5' RACE reads through MiXCR, one entry per CDR3 protein. The data show a few hundred thousand distinct CDR3 sequences, with approximately 3.9% seen just once and 24% held by the top ten. The material sequenced was PBMCs, taken 5 days after the yellow fever booster vaccination. The receptors derive from a man aged 18-30 years who received the YFV17D yellow fever vaccine.

V usage is TRBV7-6 and J usage is TRBJ2-5; 7 bases are a match to TRBD2. Losses at the gene ends were 4 bases for V and 5 bases for J; bases not matched to a gene: 4. The germline gives CDR1 SGHVS, CDR2 FNYEAQ. The CDR3 loop spans 13 amino acids. CDR3 region: CASSWRGWETQYF. CDR3 nucleotide sequence: TGTGCCAGCAGCTGGCGGGGGTGGGAGACCCAGTACTTC.

The chain links TRBV6-5 to TRBJ1-3, with D unresolved. The germline V gene has CDR1 MNHEY and CDR2 SVGAGI. The CDR3 extends over 14 amino acids. V lost 6 bases, J lost 1 base, and 10 bases lay in between. CDR3 protein: CASSRRTSGNTIYF. The CDR3 DNA follows: TGTGCCAGCAGCCGAAGGACTTCTGGAAACACCATATATTTT.

This sequence joins TRBV20-1 and TRBJ2-7; 14 bases match TRBD2. The germline gives CDR1 DFQATT, CDR2 SNEGSKA (reference sequence). Trimming removed 6 bases from V and 3 bases from J; junction bases left unmatched: 10. This CDR3 has 16 amino acids. In DNA form, the CDR3 reads TGCAGTGCCAGACCGGGACTAGCGGGGGACCTCTACGAGCAGTACTTC. It translates to CSARPGLAGDLYEQYF.

This clonotype appeared many times. The chain employs TRBV7-2 and TRBJ1-1, with D uncertain. Per the germline V gene, CDR1 is SGHTA and CDR2 is FQGNSA. This CDR3 has 13 residues. Trimming took off 3 bases at V and 0 bases at J, with 5 bases between the two ends. For the CDR3, the DNA is TGTGCCAGCAGCTTGTTTATGAACACTGAAGCTTTCTTT. Encoded protein: CASSLFMNTEAFF. Full variable domain (remainder filled in from reference TRBV7-2 and TRBJ1-1): GAGVSQSPSNKVTEKGKDVELRCDPISGHTALYWYRQSLGQGLEFLIYFQGNSAPDKSGLPSDRFSAERTGGSVSTLTIQRTQQEDSAVYLCASSLFMNTEAFFGQGTRLTVV.